Following are 17 T cell receptor beta chains from one sample sequenced in a study of T cell repertoires in cytomegalovirus infection. TCRdb called the reads again in MiXCR, with one record for every CDR3 protein. The table records around 230,000 distinct CDR3 sequences, approximately 7% of them present only once. Material for sequencing was PBMCs. The receptors come from a human donor in good health (CMV status not recorded). Some clones in this sample may be carry-over from other donors' samples.

This clonotype was seen a handful of times. The chain's CDR3 is CASSSQGRDNSPLHF. The CDR3 DNA reads as TGCGCCAGCAGCTCGCAGGGGAGAGATAATTCACCCCTCCACTTT. The chain has TRBV5-1 and TRBJ1-6; weak D call: TRBD1 (6 bases). V was trimmed by 3 bases and J by 5 bases, leaving 12 bases between them. CDR1 and CDR2 (germline): SGHRS, YFSETQ. The CDR3 sequence is 15 residues long.

This clonotype has ten or more counts. The chain couples TRBV7-2 to TRBJ2-2, with D hard to call. Germline lookup yields CDR1 SGHTA and CDR2 FQGNSA. Trimming cost V 5 bases and J 4 bases, with 14 bases left between them. The CDR3 spans 15 residues. The CDR3 loop reads CASSPTAVSTGELFF. CDR3 sequence (DNA): TGTGCCAGCAGCCCCACTGCAGTGAGCACCGGGGAGCTGTTTTTT. Filled out from reference TRBV7-2 and TRBJ2-2, the complete variable domain reads GAGVSQSPSNKVTEKGKDVELRCDPISGHTALYWYRQSLGQGLEFLIYFQGNSAPDKSGLPSDRFSAERTGGSVSTLTIQRTQQEDSAVYLCASSPTAVSTGELFFGEGSRLTVL.

This clonotype was counted at least ten times. The J gene is TRBJ1-4, the V gene TRBV7-2; the D is unclear. Per the germline V gene, CDR1 is SGHTA and CDR2 is FQGNSA. V was trimmed by 4 bases and J by 8 bases, leaving 14 bases between them. CDR3 length: 14 amino acids. The CDR3 coding sequence is TGTGCCAGCAGCTCCCCCTTTGGGGAAGAAAAACTGTTTTTT. Translated, it gives CASSSPFGEEKLFF.

This clonotype was seen many times. This chain links TRBV20-1 with TRBJ1-5; 7 bases line up with TRBD1. The CDR3 length is 15 residues. Germline trimming cut 6 bases from V and 7 bases from J; bases unmatched to any gene: 15. In germline, CDR1 is DFQATT, CDR2 SNEGSKA (reference sequence). CDR3 in amino acids: CSAGIRGEGGQPQHF. The CDR3 DNA reads TGCAGTGCGGGGATCAGGGGGGAAGGTGGACAGCCCCAGCATTTT.

The sample holds many counts of this clonotype. V is TRBV20-1 and J is TRBJ1-5; weak D call: TRBD1 (6 bases). V was clipped by 2 bases and J by 0 bases, with 20 bases between them. The germline V gene has CDR1 DFQATT and CDR2 SNEGSKA (reference sequence). This CDR3 is built from 18 residues. CDR3 region: CSARIWGRQLHSNQPQHF. The DNA for the CDR3 is TGCAGTGCTAGAATCTGGGGGCGGCAGCTTCATAGCAATCAGCCCCAGCATTTT.

This clonotype was picked up many times. The chain employs TRBV12-3 or TRBV12-4 and TRBJ2-3; 9 bases match TRBD2. The CDR3 has 19 residues. Trimming removed 1 base from V and 4 bases from J; junction bases left unmatched: 15. DNA of the CDR3: TGTGCCAGCAGTTTAGGGATCACAGTCGGAGCGGGGGGCCCAGATACGCAGTATTTT. This encodes CASSLGITVGAGGPDTQYF.

In this sample, this clonotype turned up many times. The chain employs TRBV7-2 and TRBJ1-5; D is perhaps TRBD1 (6 bases). Germline V gene sequence: CDR1 SGHTA, CDR2 FQGNSA. The CDR3 runs 14 residues. V lost 2 bases to trimming and J lost 9 bases, with 14 bases between them. The CDR3 loop reads CASSLRSGDSPQHF. The DNA of the CDR3 is TGTGCCAGCAGCTTAAGGTCAGGGGATTCGCCCCAGCATTTT.

This clonotype has at least ten counts. The genes are TRBV12-3 or TRBV12-4 and TRBJ2-3; TRBD2 matches 13 bases. Trimming cost V 5 bases and J 1 base; bases outside gene matches: 9. The CDR3 extends over 18 amino acids. The CDR3 DNA sequence: TGTGCCAGCAGTCCCCGCACAGGACTAGCGGGAGGCACAGATACGCAGTATTTT. Its protein is CASSPRTGLAGGTDTQYF.

Many counts were recorded for this clonotype. The chain combines TRBV9 with TRBJ1-6; the D gene is possibly TRBD1 (5 bases). V lost 4 bases and J 8 bases, leaving 13 bases between the germline ends. Germline CDR1 and CDR2: SGDLS and YYNGEE. This CDR3 has 14 residues. The CDR3 reads CASSSQAADSPLHF. As DNA, the CDR3 is TGTGCCAGCAGCTCACAGGCTGCGGATTCACCCCTCCACTTT.

This clonotype was picked up many times. The V and J genes are TRBV5-8 and TRBJ2-2; tentative D call: TRBD1 (6 bases). Looked up from germline, CDR1 is SGHTS and CDR2 is YDEGEE. The CDR3 extends over 15 amino acids. The V gene lost 1 base and the J gene lost 4 bases, with 11 bases spanning the gap. The CDR3 DNA reads as TGTGCCAGCAGCTTGACAGGGCAGGGCACCGGGGAGCTGTTTTTT. As protein: CASSLTGQGTGELFF.

This clonotype occurred many times. The rearrangement links TRBV28 to TRBJ2-6; D gene ambiguous. Per the germline V gene, CDR1 is MDHEN and CDR2 is SYDVKM. The CDR3 totals 18 residues. Trimming cost V 7 bases and J 0 bases, with 19 bases left between them. This chain's CDR3 is CASIDSGFSSSGANVLTF. CDR3 nucleotide sequence: TGTGCCAGCATCGACTCAGGATTTTCGAGCTCTGGGGCCAACGTCCTGACTTTC.

This clonotype was seen at least ten times. This chain connects TRBV28 to TRBJ2-1, with D unclear. There are 14 residues in the CDR3. The germline V and J ends were trimmed by 1 base and 9 bases, with 13 bases remaining between them. In germline, CDR1 is MDHEN, CDR2 SYDVKM. Here the CDR3 reads CASSLSLTLAEQFF. The CDR3 coding sequence is TGTGCCAGCAGTTTATCCCTCACTCTCGCTGAGCAGTTCTTC.

This clonotype was counted ten times or more. The V call is TRBV2, the J call TRBJ2-3; 10 positions agree with TRBD2. This CDR3 contains 15 residues. CDR1 SNHLY and CDR2 FYNNEI come from the germline V gene. The J segment lost 8 bases and the V segment lost 8 bases, leaving 13 bases of the junction unmatched. The DNA for the CDR3 is TGTGCCAGCGTGGTCCAGCGGGGGGGCCCTGGTACGCAGTATTTT. Translation: CASVVQRGGPGTQYF.

This clonotype was seen at least ten times. The DNA for the CDR3 is TGTGCCAGCTCACCGCGACCCCCCAGGGAGGGGAACACCGGGGAGCTGTTTTTT. Its protein product is CASSPRPPREGNTGELFF. This rearrangement joins TRBV18 to TRBJ2-2; 7 bases are a match to TRBD2. With V trimmed by 3 bases and J by 1 base, 11 bases remained unmatched. Germline CDR1 KGHSH, CDR2 LQKENI. The CDR3 runs 18 residues.

This clonotype has at least ten counts. The chain has TRBV28 and TRBJ1-4; D is uncertain. V gave up 4 bases and J gave up 13 bases, with 13 bases separating them. Germline loops: CDR1 MDHEN, CDR2 SYDVKM. CDR3 length: 12 amino acids. The CDR3 nucleotides are TGTGCCAGCAGTTACTCCCCTCGAGGACTGTTTTTT. This codes for CASSYSPRGLFF. Together with reference TRBV28 and TRBJ1-4, the CDR3 gives the full variable domain: DVKVTQSSRYLVKRTGEKVFLECVQDMDHENMFWYRQDPGLGLRLIYFSYDVKMKEKGDIPEGYSVSREKKERFSLILESASTNQTSMYLCASSYSPRGLFFGSGTQLSVL.

This clonotype was observed many times. The rearrangement joins TRBV7-9 to TRBJ2-7, with a tentative D call TRBD1 (5 bases). Germline loops: CDR1 SEHNR, CDR2 FQNEAQ (reference sequence). V lost 4 bases to trimming and J lost 1 base, with 11 bases between them. CDR3 size: 14 residues. The CDR3 coding sequence is TGTGCCAGCAGCTATGACAAGGGGTCCTACGAGCAGTACTTC. Translated: CASSYDKGSYEQYF. Full variable domain (missing parts from reference TRBV7-9 and TRBJ2-7): DTGVSQNPRHKITKRGQNVTFRCDPISEHNRLYWYRQTLGQGPEFLTYFQNEAQLEKSRLLSDRFSAERPKGSFSTLEIQRTEQGDSAMYLCASSYDKGSYEQYFGPGTRLTVT.

In DNA, the CDR3 is TGCGCCAGCAGCGAAGGGACAACGAACACCGGGGAGCTGTTTTTT. As protein: CASSEGTTNTGELFF. The chain is built from TRBV4-3 and TRBJ2-2, with D possibly TRBD1 on 6 matching bases. Germline CDR1 LGHNA, CDR2 YSLEER. V shed 5 bases and J shed 0 bases, with 10 bases lying between them. The CDR3 runs 15 residues.